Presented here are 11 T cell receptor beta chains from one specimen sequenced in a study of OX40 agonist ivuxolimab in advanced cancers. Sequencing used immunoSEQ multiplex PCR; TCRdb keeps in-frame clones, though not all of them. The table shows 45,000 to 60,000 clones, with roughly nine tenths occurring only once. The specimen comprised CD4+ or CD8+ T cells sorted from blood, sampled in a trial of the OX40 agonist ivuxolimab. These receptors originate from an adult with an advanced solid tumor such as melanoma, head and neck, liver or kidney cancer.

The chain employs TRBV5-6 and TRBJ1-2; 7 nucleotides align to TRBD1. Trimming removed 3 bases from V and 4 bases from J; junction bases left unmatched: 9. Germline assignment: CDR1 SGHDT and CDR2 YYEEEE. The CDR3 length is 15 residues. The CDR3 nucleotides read TGTGCCAGCAGCTGGCAGGGGACAGAGTTCTATGGCTACACCTTC. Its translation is CASSWQGTEFYGYTF.

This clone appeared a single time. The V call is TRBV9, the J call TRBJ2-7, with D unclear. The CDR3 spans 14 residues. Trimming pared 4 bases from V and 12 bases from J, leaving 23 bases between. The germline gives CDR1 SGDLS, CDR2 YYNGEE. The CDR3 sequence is CASSQGISTADLYF. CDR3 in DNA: TGTGCCAGCAGCCAAGGTATATCGACCGCCGACCTGTACTTC.

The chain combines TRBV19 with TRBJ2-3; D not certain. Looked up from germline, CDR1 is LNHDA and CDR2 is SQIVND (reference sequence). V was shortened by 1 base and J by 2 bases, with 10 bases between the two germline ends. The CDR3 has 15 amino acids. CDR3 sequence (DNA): TGTGCCAGTAGTATAGCCCCCGTCGTCACAGATACGCAGTATTTT. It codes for CASSIAPVVTDTQYF. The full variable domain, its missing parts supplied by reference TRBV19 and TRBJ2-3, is DGGITQSPKYLFRKEGQNVTLSCEQNLNHDAMYWYRQDPGQGLRLIYYSQIVNDFQKGDIAEGYSVSREKKESFPLTVTSAQKNPTAFYLCASSIAPVVTDTQYFGPGTRLTVL.

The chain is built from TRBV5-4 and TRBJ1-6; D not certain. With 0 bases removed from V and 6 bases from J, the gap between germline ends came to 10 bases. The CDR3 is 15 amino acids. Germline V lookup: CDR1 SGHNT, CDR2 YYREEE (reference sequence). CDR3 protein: CASSLELSVNSPLHF. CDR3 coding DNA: TGTGCCAGCAGCTTGGAACTCAGTGTTAATTCACCCCTCCACTTT.

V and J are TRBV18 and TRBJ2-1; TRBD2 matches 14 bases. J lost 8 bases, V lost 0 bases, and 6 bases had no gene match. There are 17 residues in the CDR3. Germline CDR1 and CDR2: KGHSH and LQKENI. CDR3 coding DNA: TGTGCCAGCTCACCACCTGGACTAGCGGGGGGTACGGATGAGCAGTTCTTC. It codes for CASSPPGLAGGTDEQFF.

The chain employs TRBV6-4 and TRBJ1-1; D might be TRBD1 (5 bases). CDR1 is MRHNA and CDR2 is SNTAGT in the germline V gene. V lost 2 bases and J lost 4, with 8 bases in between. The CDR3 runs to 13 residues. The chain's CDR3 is CASSDGGATEAFF. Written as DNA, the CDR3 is TGTGCCAGCAGTGACGGAGGGGCCACTGAAGCTTTCTTT.

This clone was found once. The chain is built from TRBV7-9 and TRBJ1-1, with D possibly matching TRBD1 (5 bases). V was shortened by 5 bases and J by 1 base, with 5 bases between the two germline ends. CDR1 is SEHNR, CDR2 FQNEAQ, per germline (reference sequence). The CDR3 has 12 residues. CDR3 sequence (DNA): TGTGCCAGCAGCCAGGGGAACACTGAAGCTTTCTTT. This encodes CASSQGNTEAFF.

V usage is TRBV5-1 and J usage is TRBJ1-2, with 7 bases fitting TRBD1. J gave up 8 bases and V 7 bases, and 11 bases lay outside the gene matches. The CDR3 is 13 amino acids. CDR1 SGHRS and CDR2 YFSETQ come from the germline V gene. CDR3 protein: CASAATGLVGYTF. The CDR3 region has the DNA TGCGCCAGCGCCGCGACAGGGTTAGTCGGCTACACCTTC.

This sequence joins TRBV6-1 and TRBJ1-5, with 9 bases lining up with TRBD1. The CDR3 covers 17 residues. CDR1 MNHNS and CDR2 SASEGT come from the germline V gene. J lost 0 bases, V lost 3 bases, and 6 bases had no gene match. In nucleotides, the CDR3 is TGTGCCAGCAGTGACACACAGGGGGCGCGTAGCAATCAGCCCCAGCATTTT. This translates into CASSDTQGARSNQPQHF.

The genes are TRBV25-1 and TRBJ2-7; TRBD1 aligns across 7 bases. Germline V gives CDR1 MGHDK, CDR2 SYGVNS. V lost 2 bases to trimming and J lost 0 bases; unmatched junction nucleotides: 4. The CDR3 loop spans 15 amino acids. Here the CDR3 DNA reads TGTGCCAGCAGTGAAGAGGGACAGAGCTCCTACGAGCAGTACTTC. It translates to CASSEEGQSSYEQYF.

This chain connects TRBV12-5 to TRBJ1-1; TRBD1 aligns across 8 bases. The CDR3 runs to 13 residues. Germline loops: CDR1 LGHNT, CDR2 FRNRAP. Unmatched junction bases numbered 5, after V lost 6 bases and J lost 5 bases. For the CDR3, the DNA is TGTGCTAGTGGCGGACAGGGATTGACTGAAGCTTTCTTT. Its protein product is CASGGQGLTEAFF.